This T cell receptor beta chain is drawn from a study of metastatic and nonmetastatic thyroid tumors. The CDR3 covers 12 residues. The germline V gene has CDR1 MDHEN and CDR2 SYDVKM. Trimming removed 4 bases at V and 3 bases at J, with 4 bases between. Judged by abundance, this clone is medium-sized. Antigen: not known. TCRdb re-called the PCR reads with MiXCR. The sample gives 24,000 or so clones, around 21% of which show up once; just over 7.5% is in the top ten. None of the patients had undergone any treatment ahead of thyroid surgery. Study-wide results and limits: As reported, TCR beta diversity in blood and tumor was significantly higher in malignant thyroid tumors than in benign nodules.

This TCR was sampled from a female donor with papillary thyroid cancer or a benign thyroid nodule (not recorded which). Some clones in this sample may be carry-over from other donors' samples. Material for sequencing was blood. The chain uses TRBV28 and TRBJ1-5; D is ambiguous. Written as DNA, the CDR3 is TGTGCCAGCAGTTCCCCCAATCAGCCCCAGCATTTT. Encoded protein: CASSSPNQPQHF.